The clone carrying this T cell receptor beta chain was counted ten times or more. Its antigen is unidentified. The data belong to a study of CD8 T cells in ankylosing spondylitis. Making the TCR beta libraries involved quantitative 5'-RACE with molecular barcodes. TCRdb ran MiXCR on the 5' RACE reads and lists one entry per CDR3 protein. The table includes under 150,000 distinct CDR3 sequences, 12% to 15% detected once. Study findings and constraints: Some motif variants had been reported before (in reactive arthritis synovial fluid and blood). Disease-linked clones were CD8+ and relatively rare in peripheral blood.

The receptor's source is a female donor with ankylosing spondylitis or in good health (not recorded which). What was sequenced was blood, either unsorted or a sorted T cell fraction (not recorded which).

DNA of the CDR3: TGTGCCAGCAGCATCCTCTACGAGCAGTACTTC. It encodes CASSILYEQYF. The chain combines TRBV11-2 with TRBJ2-7; D is unresolved. V was trimmed by 5 bases and J by 3 bases, leaving 5 bases between them. Germline-derived CDR1 and CDR2 are SGHAT and FQNNGV. This CDR3 spans 11 amino acids.